This TCR beta chain stems from a study of technical replicates of blood from a few donors. The assay was immunoSEQ multiplex PCR, and TCRdb's table has in-frame clones only and misses some. This table holds 81,000 or so clones, roughly 96% found once. A single count supports this clone. The CDR3 sequence is 13 residues long. V gave up 8 bases and J gave up 2 bases, with 12 bases separating them. CDR1 and CDR2 from the germline V gene are MNHEY and SVGAGI. V gene TRBV6-5 combines with J gene TRBJ1-2; D remains ambiguous. Sequenced input: T cells isolated from PBMCs. This TCR was recovered from a human donor in good health. In nucleotides, the CDR3 is TGTGCCAGCTGCGACGGGTCCAACTATGGCTACACCTTC. Its translation: CASCDGSNYGYTF.